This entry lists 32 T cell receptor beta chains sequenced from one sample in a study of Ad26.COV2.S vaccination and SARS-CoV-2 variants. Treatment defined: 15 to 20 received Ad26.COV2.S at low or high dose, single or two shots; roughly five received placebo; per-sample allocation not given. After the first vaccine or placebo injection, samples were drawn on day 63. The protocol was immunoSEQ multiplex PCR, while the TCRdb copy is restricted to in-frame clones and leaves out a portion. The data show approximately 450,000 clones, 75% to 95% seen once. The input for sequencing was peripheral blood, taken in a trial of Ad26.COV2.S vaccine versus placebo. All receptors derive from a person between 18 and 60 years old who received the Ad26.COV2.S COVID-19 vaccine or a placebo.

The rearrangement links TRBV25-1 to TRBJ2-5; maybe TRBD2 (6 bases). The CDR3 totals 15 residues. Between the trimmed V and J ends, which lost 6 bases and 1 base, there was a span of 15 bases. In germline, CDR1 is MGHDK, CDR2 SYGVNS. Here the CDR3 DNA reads TGTGCCAGCAGCCGCCGCGGGGCTACCCAAGAGACCCAGTACTTC. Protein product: CASSRRGATQETQYF.

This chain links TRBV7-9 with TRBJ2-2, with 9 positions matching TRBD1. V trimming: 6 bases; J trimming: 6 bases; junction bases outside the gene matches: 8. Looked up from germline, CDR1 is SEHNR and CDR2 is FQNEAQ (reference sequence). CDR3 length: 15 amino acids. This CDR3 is CASRPGQGPSGELFF. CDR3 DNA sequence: TGTGCCAGCAGACCGGGACAGGGACCCTCCGGGGAGCTGTTTTTT.

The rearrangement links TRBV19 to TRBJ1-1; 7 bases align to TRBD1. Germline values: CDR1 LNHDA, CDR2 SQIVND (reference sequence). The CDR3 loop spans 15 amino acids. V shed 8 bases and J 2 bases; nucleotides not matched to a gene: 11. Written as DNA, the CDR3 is TGTGCCAGTGCGGGACAGCCAACAAGTAACACTGAAGCTTTCTTT. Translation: CASAGQPTSNTEAFF.

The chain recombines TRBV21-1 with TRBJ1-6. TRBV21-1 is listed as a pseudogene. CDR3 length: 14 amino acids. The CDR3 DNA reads TGTGCCAGCAGCAATGAGGTGGTGAATTCACCCCTCCACTTT. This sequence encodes CASSNEVVNSPLHF.

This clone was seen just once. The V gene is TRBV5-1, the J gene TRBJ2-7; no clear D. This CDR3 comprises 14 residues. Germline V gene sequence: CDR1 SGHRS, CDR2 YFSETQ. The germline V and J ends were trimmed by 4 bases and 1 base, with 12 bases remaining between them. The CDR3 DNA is TGCGCCAGCAGCCCGGTAGGAGAATCCTACGAGCAGTACTTC. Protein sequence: CASSPVGESYEQYF.

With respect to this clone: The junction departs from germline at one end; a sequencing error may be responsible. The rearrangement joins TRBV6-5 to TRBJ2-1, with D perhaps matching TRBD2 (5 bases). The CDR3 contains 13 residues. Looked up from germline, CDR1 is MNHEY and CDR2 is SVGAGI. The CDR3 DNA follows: TGTGCCAGCAGTCGTGACTACCAATCTGAGCGGTTCTTC. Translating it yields CASSRDYQSERFF.

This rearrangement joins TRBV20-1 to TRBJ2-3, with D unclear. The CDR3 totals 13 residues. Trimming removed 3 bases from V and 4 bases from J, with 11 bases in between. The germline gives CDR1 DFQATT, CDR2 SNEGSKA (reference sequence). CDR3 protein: CSASRRAPDTQYF. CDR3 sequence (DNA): TGCAGTGCTAGTCGTAGGGCTCCAGATACGCAGTATTTT.

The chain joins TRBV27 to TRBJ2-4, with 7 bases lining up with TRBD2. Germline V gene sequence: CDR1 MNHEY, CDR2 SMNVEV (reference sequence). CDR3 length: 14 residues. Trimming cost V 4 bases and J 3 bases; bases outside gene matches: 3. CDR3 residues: CASSSGLSKNIQYF. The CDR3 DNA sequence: TGTGCCAGCAGTTCGGGACTAAGCAAAAACATTCAGTACTTC.

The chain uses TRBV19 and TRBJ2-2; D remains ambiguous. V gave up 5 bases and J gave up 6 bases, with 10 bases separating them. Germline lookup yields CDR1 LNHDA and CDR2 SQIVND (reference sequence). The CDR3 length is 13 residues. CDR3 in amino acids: CASSRASPGELFF. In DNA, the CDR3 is TGTGCCAGTAGTCGAGCTTCCCCCGGGGAGCTGTTTTTT.

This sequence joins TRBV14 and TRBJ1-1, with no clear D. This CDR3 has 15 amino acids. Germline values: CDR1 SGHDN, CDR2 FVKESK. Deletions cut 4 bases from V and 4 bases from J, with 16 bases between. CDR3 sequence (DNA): TGTGCCAGCAGCCCTTTAGGAGGGTGGGGCACTGAAGCTTTCTTT. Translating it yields CASSPLGGWGTEAFF. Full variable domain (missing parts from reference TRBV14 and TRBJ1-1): EAGVTQFPSHSVIEKGQTVTLRCDPISGHDNLYWYRRVMGKEIKFLLHFVKESKQDESGMPNNRFLAERTGGTYSTLKVQPAELEDSGVYFCASSPLGGWGTEAFFGQGTRLTVV.

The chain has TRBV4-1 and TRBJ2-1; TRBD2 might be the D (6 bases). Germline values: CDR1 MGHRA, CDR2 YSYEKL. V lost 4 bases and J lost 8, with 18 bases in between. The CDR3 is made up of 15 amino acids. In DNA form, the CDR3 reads TGCGCCAGCAGCCCCCTAGGAGGGCCAGGAGATGAGCAGTTCTTC. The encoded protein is CASSPLGGPGDEQFF.

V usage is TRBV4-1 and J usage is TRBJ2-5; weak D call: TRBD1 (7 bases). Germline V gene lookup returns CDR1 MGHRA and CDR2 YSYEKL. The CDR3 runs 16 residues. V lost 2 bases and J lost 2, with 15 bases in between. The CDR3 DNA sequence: TGCGCCAGCAGCCAAACCCTCAGGGGGGATCAAGAGACCCAGTACTTC. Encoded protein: CASSQTLRGDQETQYF.

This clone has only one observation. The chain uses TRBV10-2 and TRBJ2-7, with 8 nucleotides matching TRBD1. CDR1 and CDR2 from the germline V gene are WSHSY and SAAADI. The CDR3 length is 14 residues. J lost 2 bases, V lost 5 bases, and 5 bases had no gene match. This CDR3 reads CASSLGTGTYEQYF. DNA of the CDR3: TGCGCCAGCAGTTTGGGGACAGGTACCTACGAGCAGTACTTC.

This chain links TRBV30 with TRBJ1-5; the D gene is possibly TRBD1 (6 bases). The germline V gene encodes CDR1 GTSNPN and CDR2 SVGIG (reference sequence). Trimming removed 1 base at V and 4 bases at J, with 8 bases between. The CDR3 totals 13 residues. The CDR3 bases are TGTGCCTGGAGTGACAGGGTGAATCAGCCCCAGCATTTT. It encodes CAWSDRVNQPQHF.

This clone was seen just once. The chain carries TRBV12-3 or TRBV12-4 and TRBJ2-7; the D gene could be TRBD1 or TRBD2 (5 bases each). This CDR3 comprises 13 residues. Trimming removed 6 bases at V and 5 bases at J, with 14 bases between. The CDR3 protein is CASRDSRENEQYF. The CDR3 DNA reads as TGTGCCAGCAGGGACTCCAGGGAAAACGAGCAGTACTTC.

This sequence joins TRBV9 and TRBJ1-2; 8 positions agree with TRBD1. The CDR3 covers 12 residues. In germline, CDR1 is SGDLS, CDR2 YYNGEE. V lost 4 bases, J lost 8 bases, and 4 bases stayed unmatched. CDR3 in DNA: TGTGCCAGCAGCAGGACAGGGAGCGGCTACACCTTC. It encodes CASSRTGSGYTF.

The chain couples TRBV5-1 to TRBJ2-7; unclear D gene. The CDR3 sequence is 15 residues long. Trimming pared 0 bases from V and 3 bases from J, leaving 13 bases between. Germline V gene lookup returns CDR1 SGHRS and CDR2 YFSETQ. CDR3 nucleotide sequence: TGCGCCAGCAGCTTGGGCTATGGTGTAAACTACGAGCAGTACTTC. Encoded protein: CASSLGYGVNYEQYF.

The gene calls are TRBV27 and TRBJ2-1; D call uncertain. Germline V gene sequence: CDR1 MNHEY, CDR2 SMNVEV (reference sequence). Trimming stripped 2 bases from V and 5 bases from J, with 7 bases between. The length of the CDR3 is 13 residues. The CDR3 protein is CASSLRPNNEQFF. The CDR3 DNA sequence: TGTGCCAGCAGTTTACGGCCTAACAATGAGCAGTTCTTC.

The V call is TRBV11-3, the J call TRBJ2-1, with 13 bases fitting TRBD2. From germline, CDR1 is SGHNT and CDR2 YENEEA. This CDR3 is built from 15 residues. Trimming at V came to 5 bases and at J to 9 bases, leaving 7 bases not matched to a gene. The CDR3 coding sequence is TGTGCCAGCAGCCCAGGACTAGCGGGAGTAGTTGAGCAGTTCTTC. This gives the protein CASSPGLAGVVEQFF.

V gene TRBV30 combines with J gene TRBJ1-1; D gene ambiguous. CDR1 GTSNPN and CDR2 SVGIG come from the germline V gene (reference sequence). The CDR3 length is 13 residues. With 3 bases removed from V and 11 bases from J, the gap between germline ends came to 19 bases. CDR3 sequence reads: CAWSPDPPPGAFF. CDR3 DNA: TGTGCCTGGAGCCCTGACCCACCGCCCGGGGCTTTCTTT.

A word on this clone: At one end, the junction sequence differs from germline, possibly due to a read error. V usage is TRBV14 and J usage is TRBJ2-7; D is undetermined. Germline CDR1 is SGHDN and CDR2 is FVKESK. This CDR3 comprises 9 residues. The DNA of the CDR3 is TGTGCCAGCAGCCGCCCGGGTCTCTTC. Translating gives CASSRPGLF.

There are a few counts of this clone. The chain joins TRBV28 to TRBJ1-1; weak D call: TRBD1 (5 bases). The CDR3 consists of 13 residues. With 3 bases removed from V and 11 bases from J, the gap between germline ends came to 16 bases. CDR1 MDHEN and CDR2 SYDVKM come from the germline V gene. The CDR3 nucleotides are TGTGCCAGCAGTTTGTCGTACAGGCGTGGGGCTTTCTTT. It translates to CASSLSYRRGAFF.

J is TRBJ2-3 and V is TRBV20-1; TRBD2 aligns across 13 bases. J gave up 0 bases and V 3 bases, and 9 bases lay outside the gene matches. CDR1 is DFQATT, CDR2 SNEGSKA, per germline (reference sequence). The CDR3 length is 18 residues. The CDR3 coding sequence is TGCAGTGCTAGTAAAGGGACTAGCGGGACACATAGCACAGATACGCAGTATTTT. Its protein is CSASKGTSGTHSTDTQYF.

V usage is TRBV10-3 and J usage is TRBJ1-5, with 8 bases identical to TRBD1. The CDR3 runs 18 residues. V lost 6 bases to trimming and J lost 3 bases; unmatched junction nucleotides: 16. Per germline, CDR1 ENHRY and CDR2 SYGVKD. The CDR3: CAISLTSGQVWDNQPQHF. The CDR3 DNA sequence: TGTGCCATCAGCCTTACCTCGGGACAGGTTTGGGACAATCAGCCCCAGCATTTT.

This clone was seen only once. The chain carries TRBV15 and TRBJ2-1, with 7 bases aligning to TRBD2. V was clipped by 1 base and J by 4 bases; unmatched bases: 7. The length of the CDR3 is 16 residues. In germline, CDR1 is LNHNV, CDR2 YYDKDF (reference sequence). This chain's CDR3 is CATSRGNSGPYNEQFF. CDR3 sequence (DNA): TGTGCCACCAGCAGAGGAAATAGCGGGCCTTACAATGAGCAGTTCTTC.

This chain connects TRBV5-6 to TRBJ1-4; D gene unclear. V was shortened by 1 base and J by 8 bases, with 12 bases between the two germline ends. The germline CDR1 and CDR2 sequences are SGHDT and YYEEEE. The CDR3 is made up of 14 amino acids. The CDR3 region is CASSLNAGGEKLFF. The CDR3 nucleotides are TGTGCCAGCAGCTTGAATGCGGGAGGAGAAAAACTGTTTTTT.

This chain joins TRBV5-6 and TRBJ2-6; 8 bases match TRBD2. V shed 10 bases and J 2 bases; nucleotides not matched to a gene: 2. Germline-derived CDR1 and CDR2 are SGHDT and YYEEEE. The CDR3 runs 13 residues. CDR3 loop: CAAGRAGANVLTF. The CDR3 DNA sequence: TGTGCCGCCGGGAGGGCTGGGGCCAACGTCCTGACTTTC.

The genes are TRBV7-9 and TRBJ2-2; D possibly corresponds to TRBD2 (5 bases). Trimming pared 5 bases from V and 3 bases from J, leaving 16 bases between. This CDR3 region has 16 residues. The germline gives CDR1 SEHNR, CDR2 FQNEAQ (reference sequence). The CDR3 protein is CASSRGLAVDTGELFF. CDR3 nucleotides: TGTGCCAGCAGCCGCGGGTTAGCCGTTGACACCGGGGAGCTGTTTTTT.

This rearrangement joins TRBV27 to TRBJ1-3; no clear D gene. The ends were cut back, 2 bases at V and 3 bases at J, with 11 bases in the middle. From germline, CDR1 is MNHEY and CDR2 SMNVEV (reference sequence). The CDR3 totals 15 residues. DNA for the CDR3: TGTGCCAGCAGTTTAACGGGAGGAGGTGGAAACACCATATATTTT. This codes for CASSLTGGGGNTIYF.

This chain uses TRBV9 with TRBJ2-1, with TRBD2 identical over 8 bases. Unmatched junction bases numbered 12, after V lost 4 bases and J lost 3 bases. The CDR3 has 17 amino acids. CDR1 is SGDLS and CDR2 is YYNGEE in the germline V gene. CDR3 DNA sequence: TGTGCCAGCAGCACCCGATTGACTAGCGAATACTACAATGAGCAGTTCTTC. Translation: CASSTRLTSEYYNEQFF.

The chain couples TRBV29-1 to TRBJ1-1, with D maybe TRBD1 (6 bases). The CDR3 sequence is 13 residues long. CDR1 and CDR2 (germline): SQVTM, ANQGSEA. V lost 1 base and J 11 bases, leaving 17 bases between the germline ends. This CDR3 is CSVEVSTGLEAFF. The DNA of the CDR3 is TGCAGCGTTGAAGTTTCCACAGGGCTTGAGGCTTTCTTT.

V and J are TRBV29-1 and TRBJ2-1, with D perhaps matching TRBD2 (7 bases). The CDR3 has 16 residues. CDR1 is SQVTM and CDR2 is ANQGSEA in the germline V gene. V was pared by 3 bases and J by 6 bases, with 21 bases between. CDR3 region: CSVDGGGGGMTNEQFF. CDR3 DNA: TGCAGCGTTGATGGGGGAGGGGGAGGGATGACCAATGAGCAGTTCTTC.